The next 10 T cell receptor beta chains were all read from a single sample in a study of T cells in women clearing cervical HPV infection. Assay used: immunoSEQ multiplex PCR; TCRdb lists only in-frame clones, some missing. The sample yields tens of thousands of clones, of which the top ten take up 1.4%. Sequencing was performed on blood buffy coat. Source of these receptors: a woman between 18 and 70 years old with a cervical HPV16 infection that either progressed to CIN3+ or cleared (not recorded which).

The covered CDR3 bases are TGTGCCAGCAGCGTCCCATCGACAGGTCGGAGAGATACG. Its protein product is CASSVPSTGRRDT. From start to end, the CDR3 is CASSVPSTGRRDTQYF. J is TRBJ2-3 and V is TRBV5-4; possibly TRBD1 for D (6 bases). The read finishes 3 residues shy of the CDR3 end, and the germline J gene is used to complete it. The length of the CDR3 is 16 residues. V was pared by 4 bases and J by 5 bases, with 20 bases between. The germline V gene encodes CDR1 SGHNT and CDR2 YYREEE (reference sequence).

To note about this clone: The read ends 3 residues before the CDR3 terminus; that terminus is restored from the germline J gene. The genes are TRBV5-1 and TRBJ2-7; D not resolved. With 0 bases removed from V and 3 bases from J, the gap between germline ends came to 10 bases. The CDR3 loop spans 14 amino acids. Germline assignment: CDR1 SGHRS and CDR2 YFSETQ. The CDR3: CASSLDRGYYEQYF. CDR3 DNA, as far as it was read: TGCGCCAGCAGCTTGGACAGAGGCTACTACGAG.

Points on this clone: Sequencing ends 3 residues short of the CDR3 end; the germline J gene provides the rest. The rearrangement links TRBV5-1 to TRBJ2-7, with 13 bases that match TRBD2. The V segment lost 2 bases and the J segment 5 bases; nucleotides outside the gene matches: 4. The germline V gene has CDR1 SGHRS and CDR2 YFSETQ. The CDR3 loop spans 15 amino acids. CDR3 bases read: TGCGCCAGCAGCTTTACTAGCGGGGGGGTGGACGAG. Amino acid sequence: CASSFTSGGVDE. The entire CDR3 protein is CASSFTSGGVDEQYF.

For this clone: Coverage ceases 3 residues before the CDR3 finishes, and the germline J gene fills in the end. The chain carries TRBV7-3 and TRBJ1-2; weak D call: TRBD1 (6 bases). CDR3 length: 16 residues. Germline CDR1 and CDR2: SGHTA and FQGTGA. Trimming removed 0 bases at V and 4 bases at J, with 15 bases between. The CDR3 spells CASSLTRAGEGYGYTF. The DNA read from the CDR3 is TGTGCCAGCAGCTTAACTCGTGCAGGGGAAGGCTATGGC.

A remark on this clone: Read coverage stops 3 residues before the CDR3 terminus; the germline J gene supplies the remainder. The rearrangement uses TRBV5-1 and TRBJ2-2; D gene uncertain. Per the germline V gene, CDR1 is SGHRS and CDR2 is YFSETQ. V gave up 4 bases and J gave up 5 bases, with 15 bases separating them. The CDR3 is 15 amino acids. CDR3 DNA, as far as it was read: TGCGCCAGCAGCCCAACCCTACCCGGGACCGGGGAG. It translates to CASSPTLPGTGE. The entire CDR3 is CASSPTLPGTGELFF.

On this clone itself: The DNA ends 3 residues before the CDR3 does, and the rest of the CDR3 is filled in from the germline J gene. The chain joins TRBV20-1 to TRBJ2-3, with D tentatively TRBD2 (5 bases). The CDR3 is 15 amino acids. V shed 3 bases and J shed 4 bases, with 17 bases lying between them. Germline V CDR1 and CDR2: DFQATT, SNEGSKA (reference sequence). CDR3 sequence: CSARPILLVADTQYF. CDR3 bases read: TGCAGTGCTAGGCCCATTCTACTAGTGGCAGATACG.

CDR3 sequence: CASSLSSGGETQYF. CDR3 DNA (partial): TGTGCCAGCAGCTTGTCTAGCGGGGGGGAGACG. The V gene is TRBV5-6, the J gene TRBJ2-3, with 12 bases matching TRBD2. The CDR3 end lies 3 residues beyond the end of the read and is filled in from the germline J gene. Per the germline V gene, CDR1 is SGHDT and CDR2 is YYEEEE. CDR3 length: 14 amino acids. Full variable domain (missing parts from reference TRBV5-6 and TRBJ2-3): DAGVTQSPTHLIKTRGQQVTLRCSPKSGHDTVSWYQQALGQGPQFIFQYYEEEERQRGNFPDRFSGHQFPNYSSELNVNALLLGDSALYLCASSLSSGGETQYFGPGTRLTVL.

On this clone: The CDR3 end lies 3 residues beyond the end of the read and is filled in from the germline J gene. The chain uses TRBV18 and TRBJ2-1; TRBD2 matches at 7 bases. The CDR3 extends over 18 amino acids. The V and J ends lost 6 bases and 7 bases, in that order; junction bases with no gene match: 21. CDR1 is KGHSH and CDR2 is LQKENI in the germline V gene. CDR3 loop: CASSLPVVRREFENEQFF. The sequenced part of the CDR3 DNA is TGTGCCAGCTCCCTACCCGTGGTACGGCGGGAGTTTGAGAATGAG.

Concerning this clone: The missing CDR3 end, 3 residues past where the read stops, is filled in from the germline J gene. The J gene is TRBJ1-1, the V gene TRBV7-2; D is ambiguous. Germline V lookup: CDR1 SGHTA, CDR2 FQGNSA. This CDR3 has 14 amino acids. Trimming cost V 2 bases and J 2 bases, with 9 bases left between them. The CDR3 sequence: CASSLRRSNTEAFF. CDR3 DNA, as far as it was read: TGTGCCAGCAGCTTACGTCGCAGTAACACTGAA.

As regards this clone: A junction boundary mismatches the germline segment, possibly from a read error. The read ends 3 residues before the CDR3 terminus; that terminus is restored from the germline J gene. Other DNA sequences within the sample encode an identical CDR3. This chain joins TRBV7-9 and TRBJ1-3, with D maybe TRBD1 (6 bases). Germline V gene sequence: CDR1 SEHNR, CDR2 FQNEAQ (reference sequence). The CDR3 has 14 amino acids. CDR3 in amino acids: CASSLAPTGNTIYF. The covered CDR3 bases are TGTGCCAGCAGCTTAGCGCCGACAGGAAACACT.